This T cell receptor (beta chain) was observed in a study of OX40 agonist ivuxolimab in advanced cancers. The study, taken as a whole, reports: In the expanded peripheral T cells, antigen specificity was never determined.

Trimming stripped 2 bases from V and 0 bases from J, with 8 bases between. CDR3 length: 15 residues. Germline CDR1 MDHEN, CDR2 SYDVKM. This clone has a handful of counts. Its antigen remains unknown. This specimen includes other DNA sequences encoding the same CDR3. Sequencing was performed with immunoSEQ multiplex PCR; in TCRdb, only in-frame clones are kept and a portion is missing. The sample includes around 13,000 clones, less than 85% of them seen just once. The chain combines TRBV28 with TRBJ1-5; D ambiguous. This sequence was found in an adult with an advanced solid tumor such as melanoma, head and neck, liver or kidney cancer. The sequencing here drew on CD4+ or CD8+ T cells sorted from blood, taken in a trial of the OX40 agonist ivuxolimab. CDR3: CASSLGRYSNQPQHF. CDR3 sequence (DNA): TGTGCCAGCAGTTTAGGCAGATATAGCAATCAGCCCCAGCATTTT.